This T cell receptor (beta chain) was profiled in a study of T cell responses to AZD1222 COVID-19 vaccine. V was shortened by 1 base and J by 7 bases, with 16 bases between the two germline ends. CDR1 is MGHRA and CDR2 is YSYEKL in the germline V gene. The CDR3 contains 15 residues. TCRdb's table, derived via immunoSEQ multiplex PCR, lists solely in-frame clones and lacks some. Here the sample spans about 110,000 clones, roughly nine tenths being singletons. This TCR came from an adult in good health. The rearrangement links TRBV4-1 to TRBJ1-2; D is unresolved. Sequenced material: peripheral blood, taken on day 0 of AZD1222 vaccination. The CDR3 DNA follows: TGCGCCAGCAGCCAAGTAACAGCCGGCCCCACTGGCTACACCTTC. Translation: CASSQVTAGPTGYTF.